Presented here are 5 T cell receptor beta chains from one specimen sequenced in a study of T-cell reconstitution after alpha-beta-depleted transplantation in children. The TCRbeta library was prepared with unique molecular identifiers. One entry per CDR3 protein results from TCRdb running MiXCR on the PCR reads. The sample contains 220,000 or so distinct CDR3 sequences, roughly 7.7% of which appear only once. The sample here was PBMCs, mostly from graft donor cells, taken 180 days after TCRalphabeta/CD19-depleted stem cell transplant. The receptors were sampled from a male patient younger than 18 who had a stem cell transplant for acute lymphoblastic leukemia, so the T cells may come from the graft donor.

This sequence joins TRBV7-9 and TRBJ2-7, with a weak D call TRBD1 (9 bases). The length of the CDR3 is 17 residues. Germline values: CDR1 SEHNR, CDR2 FQNEAQ (reference sequence). Trimming stripped 2 bases from V and 3 bases from J, with 20 bases between. This CDR3 reads CASSLSGGGQGNYEQYF. The CDR3, as DNA: TGTGCCAGCAGCTTATCGGGGGGGGGACAGGGAAACTACGAGCAGTACTTC.

This clonotype was seen ten or more times. V usage is TRBV2 and J usage is TRBJ1-2; maybe TRBD1 (5 bases). This CDR3 contains 12 residues. The germline V gene has CDR1 SNHLY and CDR2 FYNNEI. The ends were cut back, 2 bases at V and 7 bases at J, with 8 bases in the middle. In nucleotides, the CDR3 is TGTGCCAGCAGTGAAACGGGGGTTGGCTACACCTTC. Translating it yields CASSETGVGYTF.

The genes are TRBV6-1 and TRBJ2-7; 8 positions agree with TRBD1. The CDR3 totals 16 residues. Looked up from germline, CDR1 is MNHNS and CDR2 is SASEGT. The trim removed 6 bases at V and 4 bases at J, leaving 14 bases unmatched. CDR3 in DNA: TGTGCCAGCAGCCTTTTCGGACAGGGCACTTCATACGAGCAGTACTTC. Protein sequence: CASSLFGQGTSYEQYF.

This clonotype was seen at least ten times. V usage is TRBV20-1 and J usage is TRBJ2-2; 7 bases are shared with TRBD1. The germline V gene encodes CDR1 DFQATT and CDR2 SNEGSKA (reference sequence). The CDR3 extends over 16 amino acids. After removal of 5 bases from V and 0 bases from J, the junction contained 9 bases not matched to a gene. CDR3 sequence reads: CSALKPDRANTGELFF. Here the CDR3 DNA reads TGCAGTGCTCTCAAGCCCGACAGGGCGAACACCGGGGAGCTGTTTTTT.

This clonotype occurred many times. The V gene is TRBV5-1, the J gene TRBJ2-5; no firm D call. Trimming pared 0 bases from V and 5 bases from J, leaving 8 bases between. CDR3 length: 13 amino acids. Germline V lookup: CDR1 SGHRS, CDR2 YFSETQ. The CDR3 sequence: CASSLDSPETQYF. The CDR3 nucleotides read TGCGCCAGCAGCTTGGACTCCCCGGAGACCCAGTACTTC.